This TCR beta chain was sequenced during a study of beta chain features in type 1 diabetes. TCRB transcripts that were expressed got sequenced, as all of the isolated RNA had been reverse transcribed. The table came from immunoSEQ multiplex PCR; TCRdb's copy has only in-frame clones and leaves some out. Counted here are hundreds of thousands of clones, around 15% occurring once; the ten biggest clones make up 0.035% to 0.04%. Trimming left V 0 bases short and J 3 bases short, with 9 bases between. Per germline, CDR1 LGHNA and CDR2 YNFKEQ. CDR3 length equals 14 residues. Study-wide points: A moderate, significant TCRB CDR3 shortening appeared in type 1 diabetes across four CD4+ subsets.

This clone was observed a few times. Its antigen remains unidentified. Populations isolated by sorting all had purity greater than 95%. The source material was naive CD4+ T cells from blood. The chain couples TRBV4-2 to TRBJ2-7; D gene unclear. The TCR was taken from a man between 18 and 35 years old with type 1 diabetes. The CDR3 loop is CASSQESLVYEQYF. CDR3 coding DNA: TGTGCCAGCAGCCAAGAAAGTCTAGTCTACGAGCAGTACTTC.